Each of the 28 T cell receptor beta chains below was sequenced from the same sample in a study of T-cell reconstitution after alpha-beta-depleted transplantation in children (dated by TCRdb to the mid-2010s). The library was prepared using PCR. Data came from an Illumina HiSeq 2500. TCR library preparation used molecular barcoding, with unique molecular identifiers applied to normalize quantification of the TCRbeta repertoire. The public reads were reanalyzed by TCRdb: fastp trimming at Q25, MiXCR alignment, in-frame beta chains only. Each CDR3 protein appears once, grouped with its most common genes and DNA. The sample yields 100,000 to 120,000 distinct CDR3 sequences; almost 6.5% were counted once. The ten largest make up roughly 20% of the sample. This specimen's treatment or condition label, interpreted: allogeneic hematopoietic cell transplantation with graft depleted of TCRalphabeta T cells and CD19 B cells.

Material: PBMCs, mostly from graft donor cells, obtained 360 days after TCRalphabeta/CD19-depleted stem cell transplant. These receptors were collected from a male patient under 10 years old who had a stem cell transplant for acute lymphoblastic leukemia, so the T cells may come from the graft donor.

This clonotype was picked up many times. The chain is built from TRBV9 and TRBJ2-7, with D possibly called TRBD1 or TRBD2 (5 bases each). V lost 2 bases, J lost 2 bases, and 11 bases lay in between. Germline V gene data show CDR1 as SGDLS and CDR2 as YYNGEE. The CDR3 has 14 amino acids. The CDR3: CASSVRDRPYEQYF. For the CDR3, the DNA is TGTGCCAGCAGCGTCCGGGACCGTCCCTACGAGCAGTACTTC.

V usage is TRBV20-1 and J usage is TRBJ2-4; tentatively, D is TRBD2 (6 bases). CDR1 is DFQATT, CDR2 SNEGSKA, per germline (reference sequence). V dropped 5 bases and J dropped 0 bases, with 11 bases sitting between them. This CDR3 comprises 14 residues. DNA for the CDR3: TGCAGTGCTGCGGGGTTTCTAGCCAAAAACATTCAGTACTTC. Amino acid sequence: CSAAGFLAKNIQYF.

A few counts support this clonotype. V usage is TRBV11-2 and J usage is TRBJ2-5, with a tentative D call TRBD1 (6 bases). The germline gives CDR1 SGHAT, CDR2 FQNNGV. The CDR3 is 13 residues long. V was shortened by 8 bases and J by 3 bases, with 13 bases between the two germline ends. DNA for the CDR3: TGTGCCAGCGGGGGCCCTCCCGAAGAGACCCAGTACTTC. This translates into CASGGPPEETQYF.

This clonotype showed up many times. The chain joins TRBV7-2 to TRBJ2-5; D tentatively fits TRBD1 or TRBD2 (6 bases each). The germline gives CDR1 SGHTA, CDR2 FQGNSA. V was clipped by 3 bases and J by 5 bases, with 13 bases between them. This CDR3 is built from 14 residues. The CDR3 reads CASSFKGGRETQYF. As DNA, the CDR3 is TGTGCCAGCAGCTTTAAGGGGGGCCGGGAGACCCAGTACTTC.

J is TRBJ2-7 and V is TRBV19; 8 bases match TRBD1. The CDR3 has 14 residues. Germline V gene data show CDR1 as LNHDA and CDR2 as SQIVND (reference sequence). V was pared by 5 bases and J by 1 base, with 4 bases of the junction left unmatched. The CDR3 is CASSFRGQSYEQYF. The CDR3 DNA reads TGTGCCAGTAGTTTCAGGGGGCAGTCCTACGAGCAGTACTTC. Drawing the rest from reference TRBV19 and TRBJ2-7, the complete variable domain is DGGITQSPKYLFRKEGQNVTLSCEQNLNHDAMYWYRQDPGQGLRLIYYSQIVNDFQKGDIAEGYSVSREKKESFPLTVTSAQKNPTAFYLCASSFRGQSYEQYFGPGTRLTVT.

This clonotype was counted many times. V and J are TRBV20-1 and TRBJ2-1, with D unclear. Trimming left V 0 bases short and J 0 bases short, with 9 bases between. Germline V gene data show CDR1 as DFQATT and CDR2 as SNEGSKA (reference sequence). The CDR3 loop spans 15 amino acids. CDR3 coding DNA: TGCAGTGCTAGAGATCCCTATAGCTCCTACAATGAGCAGTTCTTC. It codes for CSARDPYSSYNEQFF.

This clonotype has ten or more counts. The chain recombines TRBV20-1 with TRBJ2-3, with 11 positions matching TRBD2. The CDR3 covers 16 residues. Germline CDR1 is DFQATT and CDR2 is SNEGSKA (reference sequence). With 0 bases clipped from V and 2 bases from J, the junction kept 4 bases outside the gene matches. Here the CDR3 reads CSARDPTSGTTDTQYF. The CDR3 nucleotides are TGCAGTGCTAGAGACCCGACTAGCGGGACCACAGATACGCAGTATTTT.

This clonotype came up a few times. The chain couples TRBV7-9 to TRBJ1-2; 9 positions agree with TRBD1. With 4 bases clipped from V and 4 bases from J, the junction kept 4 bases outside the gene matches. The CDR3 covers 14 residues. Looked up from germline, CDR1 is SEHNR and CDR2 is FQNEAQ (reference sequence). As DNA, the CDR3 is TGTGCCAGCAGCTGGACAGGGGAGAGCTATGGCTACACCTTC. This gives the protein CASSWTGESYGYTF.

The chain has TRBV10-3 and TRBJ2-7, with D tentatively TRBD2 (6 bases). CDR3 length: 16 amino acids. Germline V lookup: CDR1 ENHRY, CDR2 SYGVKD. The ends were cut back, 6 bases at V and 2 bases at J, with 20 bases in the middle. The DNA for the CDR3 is TGTGCCATCAGGGGCCAGGAGGGCCCCAGGGCCTACGAGCAGTACTTC. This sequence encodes CAIRGQEGPRAYEQYF.

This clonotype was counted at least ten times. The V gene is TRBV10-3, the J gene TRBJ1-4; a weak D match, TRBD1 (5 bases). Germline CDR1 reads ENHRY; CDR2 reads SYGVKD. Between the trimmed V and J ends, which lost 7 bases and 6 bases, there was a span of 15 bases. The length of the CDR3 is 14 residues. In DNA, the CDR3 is TGTGCCATCATTCTCAGTCAGGGACATGAAAAACTGTTTTTT. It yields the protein CAIILSQGHEKLFF.

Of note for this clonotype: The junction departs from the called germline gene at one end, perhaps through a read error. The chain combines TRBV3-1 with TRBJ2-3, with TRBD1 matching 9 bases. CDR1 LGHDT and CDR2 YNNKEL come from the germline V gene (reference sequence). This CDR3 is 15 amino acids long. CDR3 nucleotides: TGTGCCTGCAGCCAAGAGAACAGGGGGCGGAATACGCAGTATTTT. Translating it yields CACSQENRGRNTQYF.

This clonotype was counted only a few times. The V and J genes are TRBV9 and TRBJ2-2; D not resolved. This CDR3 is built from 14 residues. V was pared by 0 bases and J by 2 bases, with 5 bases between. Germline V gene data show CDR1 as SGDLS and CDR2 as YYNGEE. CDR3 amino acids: CASSVGGNTGELFF. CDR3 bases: TGTGCCAGCAGCGTAGGAGGTAACACCGGGGAGCTGTTTTTT.

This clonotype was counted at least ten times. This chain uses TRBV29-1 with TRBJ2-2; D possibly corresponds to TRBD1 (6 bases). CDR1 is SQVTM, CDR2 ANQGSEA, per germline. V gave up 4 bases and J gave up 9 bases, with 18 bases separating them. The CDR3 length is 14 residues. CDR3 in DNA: TGCAGCGTTGCAGATGGACAGCCCGGACGGGAGCTGTTTTTT. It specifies CSVADGQPGRELFF.

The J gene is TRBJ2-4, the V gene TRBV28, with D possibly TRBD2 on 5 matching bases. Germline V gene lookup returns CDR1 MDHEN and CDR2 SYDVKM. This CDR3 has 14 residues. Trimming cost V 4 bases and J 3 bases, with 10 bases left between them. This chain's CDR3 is CASSSGYDKNIQYF. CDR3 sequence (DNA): TGTGCCAGCAGTTCGGGGTATGACAAAAACATTCAGTACTTC.

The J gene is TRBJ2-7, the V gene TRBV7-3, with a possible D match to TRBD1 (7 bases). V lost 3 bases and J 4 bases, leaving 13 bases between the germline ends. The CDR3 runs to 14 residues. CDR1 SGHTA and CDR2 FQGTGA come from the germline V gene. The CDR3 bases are TGTGCCAGCAGCTTGTCAGGGGGAGGTTACGAGCAGTACTTC. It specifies CASSLSGGGYEQYF.

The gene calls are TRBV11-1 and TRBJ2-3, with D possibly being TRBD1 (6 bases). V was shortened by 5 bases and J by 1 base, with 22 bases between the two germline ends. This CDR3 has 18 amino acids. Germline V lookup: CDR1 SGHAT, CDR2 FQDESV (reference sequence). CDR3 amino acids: CASSRTETGFHRTDTQYF. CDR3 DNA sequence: TGTGCCAGCAGCCGAACCGAAACAGGGTTTCACCGCACAGATACGCAGTATTTT.

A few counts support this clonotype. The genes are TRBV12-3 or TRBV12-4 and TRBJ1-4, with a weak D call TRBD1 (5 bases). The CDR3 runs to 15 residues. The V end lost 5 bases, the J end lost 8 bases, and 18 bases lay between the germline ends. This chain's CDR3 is CASSGAGPKDEKLFF. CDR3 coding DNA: TGTGCCAGCAGTGGGGCGGGCCCCAAGGACGAAAAACTGTTTTTT.

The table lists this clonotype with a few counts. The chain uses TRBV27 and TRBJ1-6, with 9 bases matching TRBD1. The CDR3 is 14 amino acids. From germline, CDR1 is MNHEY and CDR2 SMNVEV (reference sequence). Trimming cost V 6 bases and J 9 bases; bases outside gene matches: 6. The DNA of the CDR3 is TGTGCCAGCAGCTACAGGGGGCAGGGTTCACCCCTCCACTTT. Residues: CASSYRGQGSPLHF.

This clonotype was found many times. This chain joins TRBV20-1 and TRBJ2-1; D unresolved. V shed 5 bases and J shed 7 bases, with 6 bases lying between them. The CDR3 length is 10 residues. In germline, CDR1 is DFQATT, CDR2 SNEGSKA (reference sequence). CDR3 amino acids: CSALRNEQFF. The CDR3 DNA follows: TGCAGTGCTCTCAGGAATGAGCAGTTCTTC.

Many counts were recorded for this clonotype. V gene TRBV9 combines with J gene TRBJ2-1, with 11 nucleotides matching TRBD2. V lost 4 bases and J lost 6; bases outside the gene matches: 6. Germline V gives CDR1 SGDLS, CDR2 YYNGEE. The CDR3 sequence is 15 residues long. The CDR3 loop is CASSFLAGGLNEQFF. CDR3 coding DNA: TGTGCCAGCAGCTTTCTAGCGGGAGGACTCAATGAGCAGTTCTTC.

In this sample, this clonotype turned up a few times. The CDR3 nucleotides read TGTGCCAGCAGCTTCCCCGGGACTAGCGGGAGGGCCTGGGAGACCCAGTACTTC. It yields the protein CASSFPGTSGRAWETQYF. This sequence joins TRBV11-2 and TRBJ2-5, with 16 positions matching TRBD2. V shed 3 bases, J shed 5 bases, and the junction held 9 bases outside the gene matches. Germline values: CDR1 SGHAT, CDR2 FQNNGV. The CDR3 loop spans 18 amino acids.

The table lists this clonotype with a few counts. The CDR3 sequence: CASSFRTGGKTQYF. The CDR3 DNA reads as TGTGCCAGCAGCTTCAGGACAGGGGGGAAGACCCAGTACTTC. The chain is built from TRBV7-9 and TRBJ2-5; TRBD1 matches 10 bases. In germline, CDR1 is SEHNR, CDR2 FQNEAQ (reference sequence). After removal of 3 bases from V and 6 bases from J, the junction contained 4 bases not matched to a gene. The CDR3 is 14 residues long.

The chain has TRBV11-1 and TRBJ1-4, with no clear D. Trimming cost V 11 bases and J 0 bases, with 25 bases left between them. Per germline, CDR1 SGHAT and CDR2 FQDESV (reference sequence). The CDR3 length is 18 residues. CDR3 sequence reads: CALSLIGLQTSTNEKLFF. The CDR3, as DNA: TGTGCCCTCAGTTTGATTGGTTTGCAGACCTCAACTAATGAAAAACTGTTTTTT.

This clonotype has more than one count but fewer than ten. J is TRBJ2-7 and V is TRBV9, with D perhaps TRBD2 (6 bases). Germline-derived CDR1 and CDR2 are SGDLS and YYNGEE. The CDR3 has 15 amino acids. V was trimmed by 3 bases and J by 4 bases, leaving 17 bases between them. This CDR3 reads CASSGGGEKGYEQYF. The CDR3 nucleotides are TGTGCCAGCAGCGGAGGCGGGGAGAAGGGGTACGAGCAGTACTTC.

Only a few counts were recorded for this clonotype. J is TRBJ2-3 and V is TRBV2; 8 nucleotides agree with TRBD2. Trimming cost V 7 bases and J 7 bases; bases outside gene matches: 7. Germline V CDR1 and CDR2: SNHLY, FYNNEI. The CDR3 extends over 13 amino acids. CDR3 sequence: CASNGGAENTQYF. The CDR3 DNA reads TGTGCCAGCAACGGGGGGGCGGAAAATACGCAGTATTTT.

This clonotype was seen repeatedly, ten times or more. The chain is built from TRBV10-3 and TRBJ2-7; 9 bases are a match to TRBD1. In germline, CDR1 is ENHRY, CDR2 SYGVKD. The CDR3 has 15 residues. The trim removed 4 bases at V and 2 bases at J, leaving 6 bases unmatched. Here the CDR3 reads CAISGRTGVPYEQYF. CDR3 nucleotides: TGTGCCATCAGTGGAAGGACAGGGGTCCCCTACGAGCAGTACTTC.

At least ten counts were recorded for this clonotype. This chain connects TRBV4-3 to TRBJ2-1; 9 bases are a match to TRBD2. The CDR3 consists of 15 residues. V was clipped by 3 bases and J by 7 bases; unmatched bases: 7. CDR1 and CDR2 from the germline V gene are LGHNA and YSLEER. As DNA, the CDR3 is TGCGCCAGCAGCCAGTTCCCACTAGCGGGTAATGAGCAGTTCTTC. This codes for CASSQFPLAGNEQFF.

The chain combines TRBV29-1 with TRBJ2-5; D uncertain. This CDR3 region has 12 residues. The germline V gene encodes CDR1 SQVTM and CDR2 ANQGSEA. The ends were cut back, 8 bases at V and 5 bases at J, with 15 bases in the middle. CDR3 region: CSYHESWETQYF. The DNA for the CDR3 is TGCAGCTACCACGAAAGTTGGGAGACCCAGTACTTC.